Listed below are T cell receptor beta chains from one sample, sequenced in a study of blood T cell repertoires in COVID-19. Measured with immunoSEQ multiplex PCR; TCRdb has only the in-frame clones, and not every one. The sample records approximately 400,000 clones, 88% being singletons. Source material: PBMCs or T cells enriched from blood (not recorded which). The receptor source for this set is a woman aged 18-30 years who had recovered from COVID-19. Each CDR3 is given with its conserved first and last residue. D genes are given only for firm matches. A row's size may be missing; if present it is once, few, many or a size class.

v_gene: TRBV24-1
abundance: -
d_gene: TRBD1
j_gene: TRBJ1-2
CDR3nt: TGTGCCACTGGACAGGGCTTTGGCTACACCTTC
CDR3aa: CATGQGFGYTF

v_gene: TRBV27
abundance: once
d_gene: -
j_gene: TRBJ1-1
CDR3nt: TGTGCCAGCAGTATGGACAGCATGAACACTGAAGCTTTCTTT
CDR3aa: CASSMDSMNTEAFF

v_gene: TRBV7-2
abundance: once
d_gene: -
j_gene: TRBJ1-1
CDR3nt: TGTGCCAGCAGCTTACCCCTTACTGAAGCTTTCTTT
CDR3aa: CASSLPLTEAFF

v_gene: TRBV7-9
abundance: -
d_gene: TRBD1
j_gene: TRBJ2-5
CDR3nt: TGTGCCAGCAGCTTAGTATGGCAGGGGGCAGGAGAGACCCAGTACTTC
CDR3aa: CASSLVWQGAGETQYF

v_gene: TRBV4-1
abundance: -
d_gene: TRBD1
j_gene: TRBJ2-7
CDR3nt: TGCGCCAGCAGCCAAGGACAGGGGGGGACCTACGAGCAGTACTTC
CDR3aa: CASSQGQGGTYEQYF

v_gene: TRBV25-1
abundance: once
d_gene: TRBD1
j_gene: TRBJ2-7
CDR3nt: TGTGCCAGCAGGACAGGGGAATTGTACGAGCAGTACTTC
CDR3aa: CASRTGELYEQYF

v_gene: TRBV7-6
abundance: -
d_gene: TRBD2
j_gene: TRBJ2-7
CDR3nt: TGTGCCAGCAGCCAGCTAGCGGGGGACTACGAGCAGTACTTC
CDR3aa: CASSQLAGDYEQYF

v_gene: TRBV11-2
abundance: -
d_gene: -
j_gene: TRBJ2-3
CDR3nt: TGTGCCAGCAGCGCGACGAGACTTGTCGATACGCAGTATTTT
CDR3aa: CASSATRLVDTQYF

v_gene: TRBV6-5
abundance: -
d_gene: -
j_gene: TRBJ1-3
CDR3nt: TGTGCCAGTTCGACAGCGCATCTCTCTGGAAACACCATATATTTT
CDR3aa: CASSTAHLSGNTIYF

v_gene: TRBV7-2
abundance: -
d_gene: TRBD2
j_gene: TRBJ2-3
CDR3nt: TGTGCCAGCAGCTTAGGACTACTAGCGGGGGGCACAGATACGCAGTATTTT
CDR3aa: CASSLGLLAGGTDTQYF

v_gene: TRBV2
abundance: -
d_gene: -
j_gene: TRBJ1-1
CDR3nt: TGTGCCAGCAGACAGGGTCCGAACACTGAAGCTTTCTTT
CDR3aa: CASRQGPNTEAFF

v_gene: TRBV27
abundance: once
d_gene: -
j_gene: TRBJ2-7
CDR3nt: TGTGCCAGCAGTTTAGGAGGGCAGGTGGAGCAGTACTTC
CDR3aa: CASSLGGQVEQYF

v_gene: TRBV6-2/TRBV6-3
abundance: many
d_gene: TRBD2
j_gene: TRBJ2-3
CDR3nt: TGTGCCAGCAGTAGCGGGGAAACCACAGATACGCAGTATTTT
CDR3aa: CASSSGETTDTQYF

v_gene: TRBV2
abundance: -
d_gene: -
j_gene: TRBJ1-1
CDR3nt: TGTGCCAGCAGTGAAGCGGCAGCTGAAGCTTTCTTT
CDR3aa: CASSEAAAEAFF

v_gene: TRBV25-1
abundance: -
d_gene: -
j_gene: TRBJ1-2
CDR3nt: TGTGCCAGTCTACCTTGGGAGGGTAGTTATGGCTACACCTTC
CDR3aa: CASLPWEGSYGYTF

v_gene: TRBV7-9
abundance: -
d_gene: -
j_gene: TRBJ1-6
CDR3nt: TGTGCCACAATTGGACACCTTGGTTCACCCCTCCACTTT
CDR3aa: CATIGHLGSPLHF

v_gene: TRBV9
abundance: -
d_gene: TRBD1
j_gene: TRBJ2-4
CDR3nt: TGTGCCAGCAGCTCTCGGACAGGGGTGGCTGAAAACATTCAGTACTTC
CDR3aa: CASSSRTGVAENIQYF

v_gene: TRBV30
abundance: -
d_gene: TRBD1
j_gene: TRBJ1-1
CDR3nt: TGTGCCTTAGGGACAGGGTGGGACACTGAAGCTTTCTTT
CDR3aa: CALGTGWDTEAFF

v_gene: TRBV28
abundance: -
d_gene: -
j_gene: TRBJ1-1
CDR3nt: TGTGCCAGCAGTAACCTACAGGAAGGAGCTTTCTTT
CDR3aa: CASSNLQEGAFF

v_gene: TRBV6-2/TRBV6-3
abundance: -
d_gene: -
j_gene: TRBJ1-3
CDR3nt: TGTGCCAGCAGTGACCCTCGACAGGCGAAAACCTCATGGTCCATATATTTT
CDR3aa: CASSDPRQAKTSWSIYF

v_gene: TRBV4-3
abundance: -
d_gene: -
j_gene: TRBJ2-7
CDR3nt: TGCGCCAGCAGCCAAGCTGGAGGTCCCTACGAGCAGTACTTC
CDR3aa: CASSQAGGPYEQYF

v_gene: TRBV4-1
abundance: -
d_gene: -
j_gene: TRBJ1-2
CDR3nt: TGCGCCAGCAGCCAAGGCTTTATCCGAAAAGGGGGTGGCTACACCTTC
CDR3aa: CASSQGFIRKGGGYTF

v_gene: TRBV6-5
abundance: -
d_gene: -
j_gene: TRBJ2-7
CDR3nt: TGTGCCAGCAGTTACTATGGCAGGAACTCCTACGAGCAGTACTTC
CDR3aa: CASSYYGRNSYEQYF

v_gene: TRBV6-5
abundance: -
d_gene: -
j_gene: TRBJ2-1
CDR3nt: TGTGCCAGCAGTAACGGACAGGAGCAGTTCTTC
CDR3aa: CASSNGQEQFF

v_gene: TRBV6-5
abundance: -
d_gene: TRBD1
j_gene: TRBJ1-2
CDR3nt: TGTGCCAGCAGTTTGCGGACAGGGTCGTACTATGGCTACACCTTC
CDR3aa: CASSLRTGSYYGYTF

v_gene: TRBV9
abundance: once
d_gene: TRBD1
j_gene: TRBJ2-7
CDR3nt: TGTGCCAGCAGCGTGGAGGGACAGGGGTCGGCCGAGCAGTACTTC
CDR3aa: CASSVEGQGSAEQYF

v_gene: TRBV11-1
abundance: -
d_gene: -
j_gene: TRBJ1-1
CDR3nt: TGTGCCAGCAGCTTGACAGGCCAGAACACTGAAGCTTTCTTT
CDR3aa: CASSLTGQNTEAFF

v_gene: TRBV30
abundance: -
d_gene: -
j_gene: TRBJ2-1
CDR3nt: TGTGCCTGGAGTGTCGGGGTTGGGAATGAGCAGTTCTTC
CDR3aa: CAWSVGVGNEQFF

v_gene: TRBV28
abundance: -
d_gene: TRBD2
j_gene: TRBJ2-3
CDR3nt: TGTGCCAGCAGTTTATCTAGCGGGGGGGCCACAGATACGCAGTATTTT
CDR3aa: CASSLSSGGATDTQYF

v_gene: TRBV19
abundance: -
d_gene: TRBD1
j_gene: TRBJ1-5
CDR3nt: TGTGCCAGTAGTATTCACCGGGACAGGGGGCGCCGAAATCAGCCCCAGCATTTT
CDR3aa: CASSIHRDRGRRNQPQHF

v_gene: TRBV11-2
abundance: few
d_gene: -
j_gene: TRBJ1-2
CDR3nt: TGTGCCAGCAGCTACTCCGGGACTTTCAACTATGGCTACACCTTC
CDR3aa: CASSYSGTFNYGYTF

v_gene: TRBV29-1
abundance: -
d_gene: -
j_gene: TRBJ2-2
CDR3nt: TGCAGCGCTTCCGGGACTAACACCGGGGAGCTGTTTTTT
CDR3aa: CSASGTNTGELFF

v_gene: TRBV18
abundance: -
d_gene: -
j_gene: TRBJ2-4
CDR3nt: TGTGCCAGCTCCCCGTCCACGGGGATGAACATTCAGTACTTC
CDR3aa: CASSPSTGMNIQYF

v_gene: TRBV5-1
abundance: -
d_gene: TRBD1
j_gene: TRBJ2-2
CDR3nt: TGCGCCAGCAGCTTCCAGGGGGACACCGGGGAGCTGTTTTTT
CDR3aa: CASSFQGDTGELFF

v_gene: TRBV5-4
abundance: once
d_gene: -
j_gene: TRBJ2-2
CDR3nt: TGTGCCAGCAGCTCCACAGGAACGAACACCGGGGAGCTGTTTTTT
CDR3aa: CASSSTGTNTGELFF

v_gene: TRBV3-1/TRBV3-2
abundance: -
d_gene: TRBD1
j_gene: TRBJ1-6
CDR3nt: TGTGCCAGCAGCTTGCGACAGGGGTATTCACCCCTCCACTTT
CDR3aa: CASSLRQGYSPLHF

v_gene: TRBV1
abundance: -
d_gene: -
j_gene: TRBJ1-2
CDR3nt: TGCACCAGCAGCCCTCGGGAGTCAGGGTATGGCTACACCTTC
CDR3aa: CTSSPRESGYGYTF

v_gene: TRBV19
abundance: -
d_gene: -
j_gene: TRBJ1-6
CDR3nt: TGTGCCAGTAGTATAGAGGGGACACCGAAATGGAATTCACCCCTCCACTTT
CDR3aa: CASSIEGTPKWNSPLHF

v_gene: TRBV5-1
abundance: once
d_gene: TRBD2
j_gene: TRBJ2-2
CDR3nt: TGCGCCAGCAGCTTCACTAGCGGGGGGGCCGCCGGGGAGCTGTTTTTT
CDR3aa: CASSFTSGGAAGELFF

v_gene: TRBV7-3
abundance: -
d_gene: -
j_gene: TRBJ2-2
CDR3nt: TGTGCCAGCAGCTTAACCCCGACATCATCCACCGGGGAGCTGTTTTTT
CDR3aa: CASSLTPTSSTGELFF

v_gene: TRBV24-1
abundance: -
d_gene: TRBD1
j_gene: TRBJ1-1
CDR3nt: TGTGCCACCAGTGATTCGCCGACAGGGGAAGGCACTGAAGCTTTCTTT
CDR3aa: CATSDSPTGEGTEAFF

v_gene: TRBV6-2/TRBV6-3
abundance: few
d_gene: TRBD1
j_gene: TRBJ1-2
CDR3nt: TGTGCCAGCAGTTACACAGCCGGGACAGGCTATGGCTACACCTTC
CDR3aa: CASSYTAGTGYGYTF

v_gene: TRBV4-3
abundance: -
d_gene: -
j_gene: TRBJ2-2
CDR3nt: TGCGCCAGCAGCCAAGACGGGATAGAGGACACCGGGGAGCTGTTTTTT
CDR3aa: CASSQDGIEDTGELFF

v_gene: TRBV5-6
abundance: -
d_gene: -
j_gene: TRBJ1-6
CDR3nt: TGTGCCAGCAGCTTGTCAGCGGACCCCGATTCACCCCTCCACTTT
CDR3aa: CASSLSADPDSPLHF

v_gene: TRBV12-5
abundance: -
d_gene: -
j_gene: TRBJ2-1
CDR3nt: TGTGCTAGTGGCCGGACGGGGGTAACCTACAATGAGCAGTTCTTC
CDR3aa: CASGRTGVTYNEQFF

v_gene: TRBV7-9
abundance: -
d_gene: TRBD2
j_gene: TRBJ2-1
CDR3nt: TGTGCCAGCAGCTTAGAACTAGCGGGGGGATATGAGCAGTTCTTC
CDR3aa: CASSLELAGGYEQFF

v_gene: TRBV5-4
abundance: once
d_gene: TRBD2
j_gene: TRBJ2-3
CDR3nt: TGTGCCAGCAGCCGGGGAGGAGGCGGGGGGCCTACAGATACGCAGTATTTT
CDR3aa: CASSRGGGGGPTDTQYF

v_gene: TRBV7-8
abundance: -
d_gene: TRBD1
j_gene: TRBJ1-1
CDR3nt: TGTGCCAGCAGCTTCGGAGGGGGCCGGACGAACACTGAAGCTTTCTTT
CDR3aa: CASSFGGGRTNTEAFF

v_gene: TRBV9
abundance: -
d_gene: -
j_gene: TRBJ2-2
CDR3nt: TGTGCCAGCAGCGTAGGATATACCCCGGGCACCGGGGAGCTGTTTTTT
CDR3aa: CASSVGYTPGTGELFF

v_gene: TRBV11-2
abundance: -
d_gene: TRBD2
j_gene: TRBJ2-2
CDR3nt: TGTGCCAGCAGCTTAGAGGCGGGGGGAATGACCGGGGAGCTGTTTTTT
CDR3aa: CASSLEAGGMTGELFF

v_gene: TRBV6-5
abundance: -
d_gene: TRBD1
j_gene: TRBJ1-2
CDR3nt: TGTGCCAGCACCACAGGGGGAGCTGGCTACACCTTC
CDR3aa: CASTTGGAGYTF

v_gene: TRBV4-2
abundance: -
d_gene: TRBD1
j_gene: TRBJ2-3
CDR3nt: TGTGCCAGCAGCCAAGTAGGGGGCCCGGAGACAGATACGCAGTATTTT
CDR3aa: CASSQVGGPETDTQYF

v_gene: TRBV18
abundance: -
d_gene: TRBD1
j_gene: TRBJ1-1
CDR3nt: TGTGCCAGCTCACCACAGGGGGCAGGTGAAGCTTTCTTT
CDR3aa: CASSPQGAGEAFF